This is a list of T cell receptor beta chains from one sample in a study of control samples from healthy donors and cancer patients. Assay used: immunoSEQ multiplex PCR; TCRdb lists only in-frame clones, some missing. The sample lists about 190,000 clones, roughly nine tenths occurring once. What was sequenced was blood. These receptors were collected from a man aged 30-40 years in good health. Each CDR3 is given with its conserved first and last residue. The D gene is left open where the match is weak. For some rows the clone size is stated as once, few or many, or as a class when expanded; others skip it.

>-|TRBJ2-7|TRBV28|-
CASSTGWQSSYEQYF
TGTGCCAGCAGTACAGGGTGGCAATCGTCCTACGAGCAGTACTTC
>TRBD1|TRBJ1-3|TRBV7-9|-
CASSLWLQGRNTIYF
TGTGCCAGCAGCTTATGGTTACAGGGGAGAAACACCATATATTTT
>-|TRBJ1-5|TRBV11-2|-
CASSFDIYQPQHF
TGTGCCAGCAGCTTTGACATTTATCAGCCCCAGCATTTT
>-|TRBJ1-1|TRBV20-1|once
CSASIGGRNTEAFF
TGCAGTGCTAGTATCGGGGGCCGAAACACTGAAGCTTTCTTT
>-|TRBJ1-5|TRBV6-4|-
CASSEQHNQPQHF
TGTGCCAGCAGTGAACAGCACAATCAGCCCCAGCATTTT
>-|TRBJ1-2|TRBV9|-
CASSPGPRIDYGYTF
TGTGCCAGCAGCCCAGGCCCGAGAATCGACTATGGCTACACCTTC
>-|TRBJ1-1|TRBV5-1|-
CASSYGGNTEAFF
TGCGCCAGCAGCTATGGGGGGAACACTGAAGCTTTCTTT
>TRBD2|TRBJ2-4|TRBV7-8|-
CASSLAQRGGIQYF
TGTGCCAGCAGCTTAGCCCAGCGGGGCGGCATTCAGTACTTC
>TRBD2|TRBJ2-1|TRBV5-6|-
CASSLRVLAGGTNEQFF
TGTGCCAGCAGCTTGCGTGTACTAGCGGGGGGGACCAATGAGCAGTTCTTC
>-|TRBJ1-3|TRBV5-1|once
CASSSNPGGSGNTIYF
TGCGCCAGCAGCTCGAATCCCGGGGGCTCCGGAAACACCATATATTTT
>-|TRBJ1-6|TRBV7-6|-
CASSLSSGGGSPLHF
TGTGCCAGCAGCTTATCATCCGGGGGTGGTTCACCCCTCCACTTT
>-|TRBJ1-2|TRBV5-6|once
CASSPSGLYGYTF
TGTGCCAGCAGCCCAAGCGGTCTCTATGGCTACACCTTC
>-|TRBJ1-1|TRBV15|-
CATSRDSQGSTEAFF
TGTGCCACCAGCAGAGATTCCCAGGGGAGCACTGAAGCTTTCTTT
>-|TRBJ2-5|TRBV6-5|few
CASRGGQGETQYF
TGTGCCAGCAGGGGGGGGCAGGGGGAGACCCAGTACTTC
>TRBD1|TRBJ1-2|TRBV18|-
CASSHTPGQGPYGYTF
TGTGCCAGCTCACACACCCCGGGACAGGGTCCCTATGGCTACACCTTC
>-|TRBJ1-4|TRBV30|once
CAWSATAGGEKLFF
TGTGCCTGGAGTGCAACGGCCGGAGGTGAAAAACTGTTTTTT
>-|TRBJ2-7|TRBV10-3|few
CAISDRVSSYEQYF
TGTGCCATCAGTGACAGGGTGAGCTCCTACGAGCAGTACTTC
>TRBD2|TRBJ2-7|TRBV18|-
CASSHSGGSYEQYF
TGTGCCAGCTCCCACAGCGGGGGTTCCTACGAGCAGTACTTC
>-|TRBJ1-2|TRBV27|once
CASRPDPGDGYTF
TGTGCCAGCAGACCCGATCCCGGGGATGGCTACACCTTC
>-|TRBJ1-5|TRBV27|-
CASSLWKSSNQPQHF
TGTGCCAGCAGTTTATGGAAGTCTAGCAATCAGCCCCAGCATTTT
>TRBD1|TRBJ1-3|TRBV30|-
CAWSRDRGAGNTIYF
TGTGCCTGGAGTCGGGACAGGGGTGCTGGAAACACCATATATTTT
>TRBD1|TRBJ2-7|TRBV6-1|-
CASSETTPRGLMVGTPTYEQYF
TGTGCCAGCAGTGAAACAACCCCCAGGGGGCTTATGGTCGGGACGCCCACCTACGAGCAGTACTTC
>-|TRBJ2-7|TRBV6-5|-
CASGRVIEYF
TGTGCCAGCGGCAGGGTGATTGAGTACTTC
>-|TRBJ1-6|TRBV2|-
CASSEARGHSPLHF
TGTGCCAGCAGTGAAGCACGGGGGCATTCACCCCTCCACTTT
>-|TRBJ2-2|TRBV5-1|-
CASSLSSLNTGELFF
TGCGCCAGCAGCTTGTCCAGCCTTAACACCGGGGAGCTGTTTTTT
>-|TRBJ1-3|TRBV5-6|-
CASSSVGEGSGNTIYF
TGTGCCAGCAGCTCGGTGGGTGAGGGCTCTGGAAACACCATATATTTT
>-|TRBJ2-2|TRBV4-1|-
CASSQDPRGGGAWGELFF
TGCGCCAGCAGCCAAGACCCTCGGGGTGGAGGGGCGTGGGGGGAGCTGTTTTTT
>TRBD1|TRBJ1-1|TRBV27|-
CASSLKSTGPREAFF
TGTGCCAGCAGTTTAAAATCGACAGGGCCCAGAGAAGCTTTCTTT